The T cell receptor beta chain under discussion was sequenced for a study of cytotoxic CD8 clonotypes in ibrutinib-treated CLL. Germline V CDR1 and CDR2: SGHTA, FQGNSA. The CDR3 extends over 15 amino acids. V dropped 7 bases and J dropped 5 bases, with 21 bases sitting between them. This clone was seen just once. What it binds is not known. Broader study findings: Rising at ibrutinib response, clonality subsequently fell back toward baseline at progression. Under treatment, the uncommon public clonotypes either contracted or remained stable.

The data were produced by immunoSEQ multiplex PCR, yet TCRdb's version contains in-frame clones alone and is incomplete. This sample has almost 250,000 clones, with 60% to 75% found just once. This chain uses TRBV7-2 with TRBJ2-7, with a possible D match to TRBD1 (7 bases). The sample in question was PBMCs, obtained after 24 months of ibrutinib treatment. This TCR came from a human donor with chronic lymphocytic leukemia. The CDR3, as DNA: TGTGCCAGCACCTCCCCCCCAGGGGGGCCGAACGAGCAGTACTTC. This sequence encodes CASTSPPGGPNEQYF.